The clone carrying this T cell receptor beta chain has only a few counts. What it recognizes is unknown. In TCRdb, the reads were re-called with MiXCR into one record per CDR3 protein. The sample includes 350,000 to 500,000 distinct CDR3 sequences, roughly 31% seen only once; the top ten take approximately 13%. This sample was included in a study of T cell repertoires in cytomegalovirus infection. Findings of the study overall: What dominated the ex vivo response were HLA-C-restricted CMV-specific TCR beta clonotypes.

Deletions cut 6 bases from V and 4 bases from J, with 12 bases between. Germline CDR1 MNHNS, CDR2 SASEGT. The CDR3 consists of 13 residues. The receptor was derived from a human donor in good health (CMV status not recorded). Some clones in this sample may be carry-over from other donors' samples. Sequencing was done on a sample of PBMCs. The rearrangement uses TRBV6-1 and TRBJ1-2, with D perhaps TRBD1 (5 bases). CDR3 in amino acids: CASSRSGTYGYTF. DNA of the CDR3: TGTGCCAGCAGCCGCTCGGGGACCTATGGCTACACCTTC.